Listed below are T cell receptor beta chains from one sample, sequenced in a study of Ad26.COV2.S vaccination and SARS-CoV-2 variants. Generated by immunoSEQ multiplex PCR, the TCRdb table keeps only in-frame clones and is missing some. The sample has 320,000 or so clones, roughly 90% seen once. Sequenced material: peripheral blood, taken in a trial of Ad26.COV2.S vaccine versus placebo. These receptors were taken from a person between 18 and 60 years old who received the Ad26.COV2.S COVID-19 vaccine or a placebo. The CDR3 runs from the conserved cysteine through the conserved F or W. The order of the fields is V gene, J gene, clone size, D gene, CDR3 protein, CDR3 DNA. D genes are given only for firm matches. Clone sizes are given selectively: once, few, many, or a class where the clone is expanded.

TRBV20-1	TRBJ2-7	NA	NA	CSASGPPLYEQYF	TGCAGTGCTAGTGGGCCTCCTCTCTACGAGCAGTACTTC
TRBV7-2	TRBJ1-1	NA	NA	CASSLAGGGFEDTEAFF	TGTGCCAGCAGCTTAGCTGGAGGGGGGTTCGAGGACACTGAAGCTTTCTTT
TRBV5-5	TRBJ1-3	once	TRBD1	CASNLDRGGNTIYF	TGTGCCAGCAACCTCGACAGGGGTGGAAACACCATATATTTT
TRBV4-3	TRBJ2-2	NA	NA	CASSQESRNTGELFF	TGCGCCAGCAGCCAAGAATCCAGGAACACCGGGGAGCTGTTTTTT
TRBV7-9	TRBJ2-5	NA	NA	CASRDLQETQYF	TGTGCCAGTCGGGACTTGCAAGAGACCCAGTACTTC
TRBV5-6	TRBJ2-2	once	TRBD1	CASSLRTGAGELFF	TGTGCCAGCAGCCTAAGGACAGGGGCCGGGGAGCTGTTTTTT
TRBV21-1	TRBJ1-2	NA	NA	CASTLTEGVYYGYTF	TGTGCCAGCACCCTAACGGAGGGGGTCTACTATGGCTACACCTTC
TRBV5-1	TRBJ2-2	few	NA	CASSSIVASTGELFF	TGCGCCAGCAGCTCGATAGTAGCAAGCACCGGGGAGCTGTTTTTT
TRBV11-2	TRBJ1-1	NA	NA	CASSLGPPSGTEAFF	TGTGCCAGCAGCTTAGGCCCCCCTAGTGGGACTGAAGCTTTCTTT
TRBV3-1/TRBV3-2	TRBJ1-3	NA	TRBD1	CASSLYRDRSKNTIYF	TGTGCCAGCAGCCTATACCGGGACAGGTCAAAAAACACCATATATTTT
TRBV19	TRBJ2-1	NA	TRBD2	CASRTTSGGRWLDNEQFF	TGTGCCAGTAGGACGACTAGTGGCGGGAGATGGCTTGACAATGAGCAGTTCTTC
TRBV7-2	TRBJ1-5	NA	NA	CASSSRPDQPQHF	TGTGCCAGCAGCTCCAGACCTGATCAGCCCCAGCATTTT
TRBV5-1	TRBJ2-3	NA	NA	CASSLPAPVRATDTQYF	TGCGCCAGCAGCTTGCCCGCCCCGGTGCGGGCGACAGATACGCAGTATTTT
TRBV5-6	TRBJ1-2	NA	NA	CASSLGQNYGYTF	TGTGCCAGCAGCTTGGGACAGAACTATGGCTACACCTTC
TRBV3-1/TRBV3-2	TRBJ1-5	few	TRBD1	CASSQEAGGNQPQHF	TGTGCCAGCAGCCAAGAGGCAGGGGGGAATCAGCCCCAGCATTTT
TRBV9	TRBJ2-2	NA	TRBD2	CASSRGGLDNTGELFF	TGTGCCAGCAGTCGGGGGGGACTGGACAACACCGGGGAGCTGTTTTTT
TRBV4-3	TRBJ2-1	once	TRBD2	CASSQGYSGSNEQFF	TGCGCCAGCAGCCAAGGCTATAGCGGGAGTAATGAGCAGTTCTTC
TRBV9	TRBJ2-1	NA	NA	CASSVSSTRWSYNEQFF	TGTGCCAGCAGCGTAAGTAGCACGAGGTGGTCCTACAATGAGCAGTTCTTC
TRBV25-1	TRBJ2-3	NA	TRBD2	CASSGLAITDTQYF	TGTGCCAGCAGTGGACTAGCGATCACAGATACGCAGTATTTT
TRBV7-9	TRBJ2-1	NA	NA	CASSLATALPEQFF	TGTGCCAGCAGCTTAGCCACAGCCCTCCCTGAGCAGTTCTTC
TRBV7-2	TRBJ2-5	NA	TRBD1	CASSMMTGVLGTQYF	TGTGCCAGCAGCATGATGACAGGGGTCCTGGGGACCCAGTACTTC
TRBV6-5	TRBJ2-7	NA	NA	CASRTVQPYEQYF	TGTGCCAGCAGGACAGTCCAACCCTACGAGCAGTACTTC
TRBV9	TRBJ2-2	NA	NA	CASSLGQPNTGELFF	TGTGCCAGCAGCCTCGGACAGCCAAACACCGGGGAGCTGTTTTTT
TRBV4-2	TRBJ2-1	NA	TRBD2	CASSQTGLAGVNEQFF	TGTGCCAGCAGCCAGACCGGACTAGCGGGAGTAAATGAGCAGTTCTTC
TRBV6-5	TRBJ1-1	once	NA	CASSYDRNTEAFF	TGTGCCAGCAGTTACGATAGAAACACTGAAGCTTTCTTT
TRBV6-5	TRBJ1-3	NA	TRBD1	CASSLDRAGNTIYF	TGTGCCAGCAGCCTCGACAGGGCTGGAAACACCATATATTTT
TRBV7-3	TRBJ2-1	NA	TRBD2	CASSLSAGVVDEQFF	TGTGCCAGCAGCTTAAGCGCGGGAGTAGTAGATGAGCAGTTCTTC
TRBV18	TRBJ2-7	NA	NA	CASSPLESGEQYF	TGTGCCAGCTCACCGCTCGAGTCGGGCGAGCAGTACTTC
TRBV11-3	TRBJ1-1	once	NA	CASSLNGDTEAFF	TGTGCCAGCAGCTTGAATGGGGACACTGAAGCTTTCTTT
TRBV9	TRBJ2-3	once	NA	CASSVEAMVFTDTQYF	TGTGCCAGCAGCGTAGAGGCGATGGTCTTCACAGATACGCAGTATTTT
TRBV10-2	TRBJ2-7	NA	TRBD1	CASSVGQGEQYF	TGCGCCAGCAGTGTAGGACAGGGCGAGCAGTACTTC
TRBV4-3	TRBJ1-6	NA	NA	CASSALGSPGSPLHF	TGCGCCAGCAGCGCGCTGGGGTCTCCGGGTTCACCCCTCCACTTT
TRBV2	TRBJ2-2	NA	TRBD1	CSVLPLNRGPNTGELFF	TGTTCGGTACTCCCCCTTAACAGGGGCCCGAACACCGGGGAGCTGTTTTTT
TRBV7-9	TRBJ1-2	NA	NA	CASSRTTTVSYGYTF	TGTGCCAGCAGCCGGACGACGACAGTATCCTATGGCTACACCTTC
TRBV27	TRBJ2-3	NA	NA	CASIGLGVRDTQYF	TGTGCCAGCATCGGTCTGGGGGTAAGGGATACGCAGTATTTT
TRBV7-6	TRBJ2-6	NA	TRBD2	CASSLKGLETSGANVLTF	TGTGCCAGCAGCTTAAAAGGACTAGAAACCTCTGGGGCCAACGTCCTGACTTTC
TRBV28	TRBJ1-6	NA	NA	CASSLGLGFNSPLHF	TGTGCCAGCAGTTTAGGTCTGGGGTTCAATTCACCCCTCCACTTT
TRBV19	TRBJ2-7	NA	NA	CASTPGMGGEQYF	TGTGCCAGTACCCCTGGAATGGGTGGCGAGCAGTACTTC
TRBV28	TRBJ1-5	NA	TRBD1	CASSLQGGNQPQHF	TGTGCCAGCAGTTTACAGGGGGGGAATCAGCCCCAGCATTTT
TRBV20-1	TRBJ2-5	NA	TRBD1	CSASRPGQGLETQYF	TGCAGTGCTAGTAGACCGGGACAGGGTTTAGAGACCCAGTACTTC
TRBV3-1/TRBV3-2	TRBJ2-1	NA	NA	CASSHRGGGNEQFF	TGTGCCAGCAGCCATCGCGGTGGAGGGAATGAGCAGTTCTTC
TRBV15	TRBJ2-2	NA	NA	CATSRGQGGGIGELFF	TGTGCCACCAGCAGAGGGCAAGGGGGAGGTATCGGGGAGCTGTTTTTT
TRBV7-9	TRBJ2-7	NA	NA	CASSLVYGADEQYF	TGTGCCAGCAGCTTAGTATATGGGGCTGACGAGCAGTACTTC
TRBV2	TRBJ2-5	NA	NA	CASSERWRETQYF	TGTGCCAGCAGTGAAAGGTGGCGGGAGACCCAGTACTTC
TRBV30	TRBJ1-1	few	NA	CAWIQNTEAFF	TGTGCCTGGATCCAAAACACTGAAGCTTTCTTT
TRBV15	TRBJ1-1	NA	NA	CATSRRTQTEAFF	TGTGCCACCAGCAGGCGGACGCAAACTGAAGCTTTCTTT
TRBV7-9	TRBJ2-1	NA	NA	CASSLRAPEQFF	TGTGCCAGCAGCTTACGGGCCCCTGAGCAGTTCTTC
TRBV19	TRBJ1-2	NA	TRBD1	CASSADRDKYRSGYTF	TGTGCCAGTAGTGCGGACAGGGATAAGTACCGCAGCGGCTACACCTTC
TRBV30	TRBJ1-5	few	NA	CAWGRLYQPQHF	TGTGCCTGGGGGCGGCTATATCAGCCCCAGCATTTT
TRBV19	TRBJ2-5	many	NA	CALETQYF	TGTGCCTTAGAGACCCAGTACTTC
TRBV4-3	TRBJ1-1	NA	NA	CASSQVRQTNTEAFF	TGCGCCAGCAGCCAAGTTCGGCAGACGAACACTGAAGCTTTCTTT
TRBV10-3	TRBJ1-3	NA	TRBD1	CAISEPTGDPSNTIYF	TGTGCCATCAGTGAGCCGACAGGGGACCCTTCGAACACCATATATTTT
TRBV5-1	TRBJ2-7	NA	NA	CASSLATGVAVYEQYF	TGCGCCAGCAGCTTGGCCACCGGAGTAGCGGTCTACGAGCAGTACTTC
TRBV3-1/TRBV3-2	TRBJ2-7	NA	TRBD2	CASSQEGRGGSYF	TGTGCCAGCAGCCAAGAAGGGCGGGGGGGATCGTACTTC
TRBV6-1	TRBJ2-3	few	NA	CASSDVGTDTQYF	TGTGCCAGCAGTGACGTAGGCACAGATACGCAGTATTTT
TRBV6-5	TRBJ1-1	NA	NA	CASSYGALNTEAFF	TGTGCCAGCAGTTACGGGGCGTTGAACACTGAAGCTTTCTTT
TRBV2	TRBJ1-5	NA	NA	CASSEAAPLSNQPQHF	TGTGCCAGCAGTGAAGCCGCTCCCCTCAGCAATCAGCCCCAGCATTTT
TRBV4-1	TRBJ1-6	NA	NA	CASSQGQGPSPLHF	TGCGCCAGCAGCCAAGGGCAGGGGCCTTCACCCCTCCACTTT
TRBV6-1	TRBJ2-1	once	NA	CASSEEVAVAYNEQFF	TGTGCCAGCAGTGAAGAGGTGGCGGTGGCCTACAATGAGCAGTTCTTC